This T cell receptor beta chain was captured by sequencing in a study of T cells after yellow fever vaccination. Each CDR3 protein gets one entry after TCRdb re-called the 5' RACE reads with MiXCR. The profile shows some 320,000 distinct CDR3 sequences, over 8.5% of them singletons. Germline assignment: CDR1 SGHTA and CDR2 FQGNSA. Trimming cost V 8 bases and J 5 bases; bases outside gene matches: 7. The CDR3 is 14 residues long. The chain combines TRBV7-2 with TRBJ2-3; 10 bases fit TRBD2. The input for sequencing was CD4+ T cells sorted from PBMCs, taken 45 days after the yellow fever booster vaccination. The source of this sequence is a man younger than 35 who received the YFV17D yellow fever vaccine. The CDR3 here is CASGASGGVDTQYF. The CDR3 DNA reads TGTGCCAGCGGGGCTAGCGGGGGTGTAGATACGCAGTATTTT. The full variable domain, with the rest looked up from reference TRBV7-2 and TRBJ2-3, is GAGVSQSPSNKVTEKGKDVELRCDPISGHTALYWYRQSLGQGLEFLIYFQGNSAPDKSGLPSDRFSAERTGGSVSTLTIQRTQQEDSAVYLCASGASGGVDTQYFGPGTRLTVL.